This T cell receptor (beta chain) emerged from a study of blood T cells in healthy people across ages. Study-level information: About one barcoded beta molecule per two T cells came from capture by template switching.

Primers used in a second PCR of roughly 7 to 12 cycles were a sample-barcoded 5' primer and a J-beta primer mix. MiXCR, applied by TCRdb to the 5' RACE reads, yields one record per CDR3 protein. The table includes about 1.6 million distinct CDR3 sequences, about 35% detected once. Remarks on this clonotype: Its antigen is undetermined.

Regarding the study as a whole: Long-lived and aged donors differed, with more naive CD4+ cells and higher diversity in the long-lived. It was found that TCR beta diversity correlated strongly with the percentage of naive T cells.

Trimming removed 5 bases at V and 8 bases at J, with 14 bases between. The CDR3 contains 13 residues. Drawing of peripheral blood yielded 8.5 to 10 milliliters from each donor. This sequence originates from a woman younger than 45 in good health. This sequence joins TRBV12-3 or TRBV12-4 and TRBJ2-3, with D hard to call. The sample was blood. The CDR3: CASSPRIWGTQYF. The CDR3 DNA reads TGTGCCAGCAGTCCCCGCATATGGGGTACGCAGTATTTT.